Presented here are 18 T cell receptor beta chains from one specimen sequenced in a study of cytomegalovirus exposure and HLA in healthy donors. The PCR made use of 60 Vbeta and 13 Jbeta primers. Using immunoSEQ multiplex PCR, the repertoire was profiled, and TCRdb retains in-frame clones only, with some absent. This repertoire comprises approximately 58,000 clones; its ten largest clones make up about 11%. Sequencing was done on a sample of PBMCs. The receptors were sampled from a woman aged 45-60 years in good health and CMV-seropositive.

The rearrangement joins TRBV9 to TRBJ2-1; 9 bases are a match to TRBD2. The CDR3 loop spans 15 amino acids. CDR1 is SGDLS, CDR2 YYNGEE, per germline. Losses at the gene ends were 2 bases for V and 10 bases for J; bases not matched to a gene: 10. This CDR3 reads CASSVSAGGQEEQFF. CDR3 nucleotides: TGTGCCAGCAGCGTCTCCGCGGGGGGGCAAGAAGAGCAGTTCTTC. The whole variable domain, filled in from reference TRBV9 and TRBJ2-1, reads DSGVTQTPKHLITATGQRVTLRCSPRSGDLSVYWYQQSLDQGLQFLIQYYNGEERAKGNILERFSAQQFPDLHSELNLSSLELGDSALYFCASSVSAGGQEEQFFGPGTRLTVL.

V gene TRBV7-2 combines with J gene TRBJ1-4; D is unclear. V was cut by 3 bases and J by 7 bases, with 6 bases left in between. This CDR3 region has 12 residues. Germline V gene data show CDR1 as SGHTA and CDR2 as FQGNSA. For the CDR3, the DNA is TGTGCCAGCAGCTTCGCCGGTGAAAAACTGTTTTTT. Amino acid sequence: CASSFAGEKLFF.

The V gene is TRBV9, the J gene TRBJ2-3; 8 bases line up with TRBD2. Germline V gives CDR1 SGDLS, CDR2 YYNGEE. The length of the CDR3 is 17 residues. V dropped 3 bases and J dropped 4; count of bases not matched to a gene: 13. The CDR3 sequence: CASSGILSGGPSDTQYF. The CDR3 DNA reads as TGTGCCAGCAGCGGGATCTTGAGCGGGGGCCCCTCAGATACGCAGTATTTT.

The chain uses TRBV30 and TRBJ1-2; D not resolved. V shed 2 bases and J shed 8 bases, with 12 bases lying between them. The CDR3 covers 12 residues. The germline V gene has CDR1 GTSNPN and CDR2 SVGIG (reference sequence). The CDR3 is CAWSRQSGGYTF. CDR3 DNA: TGTGCCTGGAGTAGACAAAGCGGCGGCTACACCTTC.

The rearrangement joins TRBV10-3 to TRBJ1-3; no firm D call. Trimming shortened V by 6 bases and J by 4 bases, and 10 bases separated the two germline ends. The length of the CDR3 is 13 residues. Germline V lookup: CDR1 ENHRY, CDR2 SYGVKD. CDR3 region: CAISSPPGNTIYF. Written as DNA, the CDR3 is TGTGCCATCAGCTCCCCTCCCGGAAACACCATATATTTT.

The CDR3 sequence is CASSEAGQGSHEQYF. The CDR3 nucleotides read TGTGCCAGCAGTGAAGCGGGACAGGGGAGCCACGAGCAGTACTTC. The chain uses TRBV25-1 and TRBJ2-7; 10 nucleotides line up with TRBD1. J was trimmed by 5 bases and V by 2 bases; bases with no gene match: 6. The CDR3 length is 15 residues. Germline V lookup: CDR1 MGHDK, CDR2 SYGVNS.

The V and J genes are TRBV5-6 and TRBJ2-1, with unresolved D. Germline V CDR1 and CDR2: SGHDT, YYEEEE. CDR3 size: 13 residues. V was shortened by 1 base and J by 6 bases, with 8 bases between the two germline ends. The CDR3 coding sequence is TGTGCCAGCAGCTTGCGGGTATTCAATGAGCAGTTCTTC. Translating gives CASSLRVFNEQFF. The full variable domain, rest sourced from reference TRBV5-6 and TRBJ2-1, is DAGVTQSPTHLIKTRGQQVTLRCSPKSGHDTVSWYQQALGQGPQFIFQYYEEEERQRGNFPDRFSGHQFPNYSSELNVNALLLGDSALYLCASSLRVFNEQFFGPGTRLTVL.

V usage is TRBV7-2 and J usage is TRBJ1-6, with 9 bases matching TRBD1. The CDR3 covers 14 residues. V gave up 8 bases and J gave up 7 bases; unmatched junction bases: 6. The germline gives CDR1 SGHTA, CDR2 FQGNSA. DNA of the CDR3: TGTGCCAGCCGAGGGACAGGGCGAAATTCACCCCTCCACTTT. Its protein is CASRGTGRNSPLHF.

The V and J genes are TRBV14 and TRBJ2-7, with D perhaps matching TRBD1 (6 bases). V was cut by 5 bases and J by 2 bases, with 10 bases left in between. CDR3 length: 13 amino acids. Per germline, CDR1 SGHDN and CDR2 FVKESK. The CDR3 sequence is CASSSTGPYEQYF. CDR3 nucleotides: TGTGCCAGCAGCTCAACAGGGCCCTACGAGCAGTACTTC.

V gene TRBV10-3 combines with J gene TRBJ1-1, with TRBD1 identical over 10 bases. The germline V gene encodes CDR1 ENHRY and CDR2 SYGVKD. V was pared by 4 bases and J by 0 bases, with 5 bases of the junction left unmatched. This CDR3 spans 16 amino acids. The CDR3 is CAISVGTGALNTEAFF. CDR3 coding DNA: TGTGCCATCAGTGTAGGGACAGGGGCCTTGAACACTGAAGCTTTCTTT.

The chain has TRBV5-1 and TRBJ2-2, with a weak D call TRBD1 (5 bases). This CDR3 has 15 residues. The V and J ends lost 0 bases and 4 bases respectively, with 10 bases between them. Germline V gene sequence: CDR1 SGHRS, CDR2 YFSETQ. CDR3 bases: TGCGCCAGCAGCTTGGTGGCAGGGCGCACCGGGGAGCTGTTTTTT. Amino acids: CASSLVAGRTGELFF. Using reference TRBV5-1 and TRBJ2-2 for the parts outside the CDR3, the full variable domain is KAGVTQTPRYLIKTRGQQVTLSCSPISGHRSVSWYQQTPGQGLQFLFEYFSETQRNKGNFPGRFSGRQFSNSRSEMNVSTLELGDSALYLCASSLVAGRTGELFFGEGSRLTVL.

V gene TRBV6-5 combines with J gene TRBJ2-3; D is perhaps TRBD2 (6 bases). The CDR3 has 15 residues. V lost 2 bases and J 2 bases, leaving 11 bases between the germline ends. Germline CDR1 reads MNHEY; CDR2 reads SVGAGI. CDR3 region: CASSYAGTLTDTQYF. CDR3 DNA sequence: TGTGCCAGCAGTTACGCGGGAACTCTCACAGATACGCAGTATTTT.

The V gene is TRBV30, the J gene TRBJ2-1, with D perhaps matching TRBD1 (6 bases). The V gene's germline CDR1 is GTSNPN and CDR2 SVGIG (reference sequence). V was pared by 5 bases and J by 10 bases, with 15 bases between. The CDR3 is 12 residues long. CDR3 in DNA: TGTGCCTGGGGACAGCCCCGTCCCGAGCAGTTCTTC. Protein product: CAWGQPRPEQFF.

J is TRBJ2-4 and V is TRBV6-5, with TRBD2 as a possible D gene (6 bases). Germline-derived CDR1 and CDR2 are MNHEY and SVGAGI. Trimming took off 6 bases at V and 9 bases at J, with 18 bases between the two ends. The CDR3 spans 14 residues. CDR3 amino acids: CASSPRGASSIQYF. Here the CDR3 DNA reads TGTGCCAGCAGCCCGCGCGGGGCGTCCAGCATTCAGTACTTC.

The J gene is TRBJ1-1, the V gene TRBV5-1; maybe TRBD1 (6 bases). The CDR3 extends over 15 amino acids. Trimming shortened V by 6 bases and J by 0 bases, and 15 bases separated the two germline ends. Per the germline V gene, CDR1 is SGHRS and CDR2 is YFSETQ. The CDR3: CASTLTGGMNTEAFF. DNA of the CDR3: TGCGCCAGCACTCTGACAGGAGGAATGAACACTGAAGCTTTCTTT. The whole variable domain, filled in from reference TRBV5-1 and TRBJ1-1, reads KAGVTQTPRYLIKTRGQQVTLSCSPISGHRSVSWYQQTPGQGLQFLFEYFSETQRNKGNFPGRFSGRQFSNSRSEMNVSTLELGDSALYLCASTLTGGMNTEAFFGQGTRLTVV.

CDR3 in amino acids: CASRVGTGTDTQYF. The CDR3 nucleotides read TGTGCCAGCAGGGTCGGGACAGGGACAGATACGCAGTATTTT. The rearrangement uses TRBV2 and TRBJ2-3; 9 nucleotides match TRBD1. Germline V lookup: CDR1 SNHLY, CDR2 FYNNEI. The CDR3 totals 14 residues. V dropped 6 bases and J dropped 3; count of bases not matched to a gene: 4.

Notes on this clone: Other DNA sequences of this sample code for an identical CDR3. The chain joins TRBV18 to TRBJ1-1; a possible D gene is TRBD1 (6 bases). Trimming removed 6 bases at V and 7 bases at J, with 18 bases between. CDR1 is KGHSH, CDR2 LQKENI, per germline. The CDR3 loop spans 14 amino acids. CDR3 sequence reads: CASSPRGYGGEAFF. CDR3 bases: TGTGCCAGCTCCCCCAGGGGATACGGAGGTGAAGCTTTCTTT.

In DNA form, the CDR3 reads TGTGCCAGCAGTTTTGACAGGGGTTACGAGCAGTACTTC. This sequence encodes CASSFDRGYEQYF. The chain links TRBV28 to TRBJ2-5; 8 bases are a match to TRBD1. Matching the DNA end better, TRBJ2-7 makes the J call doubtful. In germline, CDR1 is MDHEN, CDR2 SYDVKM. The CDR3 sequence is 13 residues long.